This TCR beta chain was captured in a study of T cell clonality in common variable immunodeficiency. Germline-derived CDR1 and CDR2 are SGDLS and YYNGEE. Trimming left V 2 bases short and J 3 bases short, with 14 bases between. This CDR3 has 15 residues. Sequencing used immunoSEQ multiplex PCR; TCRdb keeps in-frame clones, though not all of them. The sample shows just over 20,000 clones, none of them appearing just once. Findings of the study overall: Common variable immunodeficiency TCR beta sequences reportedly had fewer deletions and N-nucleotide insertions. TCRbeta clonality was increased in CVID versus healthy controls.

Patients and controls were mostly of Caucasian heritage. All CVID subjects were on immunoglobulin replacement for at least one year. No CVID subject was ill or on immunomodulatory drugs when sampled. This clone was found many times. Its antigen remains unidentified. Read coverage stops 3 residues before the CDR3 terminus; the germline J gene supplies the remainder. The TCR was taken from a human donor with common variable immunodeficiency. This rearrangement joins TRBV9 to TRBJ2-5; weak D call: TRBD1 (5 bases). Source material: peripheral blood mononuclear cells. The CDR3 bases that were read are TGTGCCAGCAGCGTTCAGATAGGGGTGGAAGAGACC. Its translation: CASSVQIGVEET. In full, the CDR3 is CASSVQIGVEETQYF.